This entry describes one TCR beta chain. Antigen: not known. This CDR3 region has 14 residues. Germline values: CDR1 LNHDA, CDR2 SQIVND (reference sequence). Trimming cost V 7 bases and J 6 bases; bases outside gene matches: 10. The sample originates from a study of cytomegalovirus exposure and HLA in healthy donors. On the study more broadly: Later analysis reported that the 110 or so validation repertoires shared the platform of the approximately 670 first-cohort repertoires. Whole-study results and caveats: The study flagged around 150 TCR beta chains as cytomegalovirus-associated. Three chains tied to CMV proved CMV antigen-specific in vitro. The tendency of first-cohort TCR clusters to co-occur in the 120 or so validation repertoires was the finding of a later analysis.

Measured with immunoSEQ multiplex PCR; TCRdb has only the in-frame clones, and not every one. This table holds over 100,000 clones, approximately 89% found once. Sequenced material: PBMCs. The V gene is TRBV19, the J gene TRBJ1-1, with 8 bases lining up with TRBD1. This receptor was obtained from a man younger than 45 in good health and CMV-seronegative. In nucleotides, the CDR3 is TGTGCCAGTACCACGACAGGGGTTCCCCCTGAAGCTTTCTTT. Translating gives CASTTTGVPPEAFF.